These 3 T cell receptor beta chains came from one sample sequenced in a study of T cell responses to AZD1222 COVID-19 vaccine. The repertoire was sequenced with immunoSEQ multiplex PCR; TCRdb's copy has only in-frame clones and lacks some. The table lists around 110,000 clones, approximately 85% of them singletons. The starting material was peripheral blood, obtained on day 0 of MenACWY control vaccination. The receptor set was obtained from an adult in good health.

The V and J genes are TRBV19 and TRBJ2-1, with D tentatively TRBD2 (5 bases). Germline CDR1 is LNHDA and CDR2 is SQIVND (reference sequence). The V end was cut by 4 bases, the J end by 10 bases, with 11 bases between. CDR3 length: 12 residues. As DNA, the CDR3 is TGTGCCAGTAGTACATGGGAGCGGGAGCAGTTCTTC. It specifies CASSTWEREQFF.

The chain joins TRBV7-9 to TRBJ2-1, with TRBD1 matching 9 bases. With 5 bases clipped from V and 7 bases from J, the junction kept 9 bases outside the gene matches. The CDR3 length is 15 residues. CDR1 SEHNR and CDR2 FQNEAQ come from the germline V gene (reference sequence). As DNA, the CDR3 is TGTGCCAGCAGCCCTACAGGGGGCCAGGGTAATGAGCAGTTCTTC. Translating it yields CASSPTGGQGNEQFF.

CDR3 amino acids: CASSRRDRYATNEKLFF. In DNA form, the CDR3 reads TGTGCCAGTTCACGAAGGGACCGCTACGCAACTAATGAAAAACTGTTTTTT. The rearrangement uses TRBV19 and TRBJ1-4, with D possibly matching TRBD1 (5 bases). V lost 8 bases to trimming and J lost 0 bases, with 19 bases between them. Per germline, CDR1 LNHDA and CDR2 SQIVND (reference sequence). The CDR3 runs 17 residues.